A selection of T cell receptor beta chains follows, all from one sample in a study of blood T cell repertoires in COVID-19. Assay used: immunoSEQ multiplex PCR; TCRdb lists only in-frame clones, some missing. This sample yields approximately 150,000 clones, of which around 80% are seen a single time; less than 20% belongs to the top ten. The sequenced sample consisted of peripheral blood. The receptor source for this set is a woman aged 70-85 years who had recovered from COVID-19. Each CDR3 is given with its conserved first and last residue. A D gene is named only where the DNA matches it firmly. Clone size, where shown, is once, few, many, or a class for clones that have expanded.

v_gene: TRBV9
abundance: -
j_gene: TRBJ2-1
d_gene: TRBD2
CDR3aa: CASSLRGTSGRGAYNEQFF
CDR3nt: TGTGCCAGCAGCCTCCGAGGGACTAGCGGGAGGGGGGCCTACAATGAGCAGTTCTTC

v_gene: TRBV28
abundance: -
j_gene: TRBJ2-1
d_gene: TRBD2
CDR3aa: CASDRTSGYNEQFF
CDR3nt: TGTGCCAGCGACCGGACTAGCGGGTACAATGAGCAGTTCTTC

v_gene: TRBV5-1
abundance: once
j_gene: TRBJ2-2
d_gene: TRBD2
CDR3aa: CASRPGTSSTGELFF
CDR3nt: TGCGCCAGCAGACCGGGGACTAGCAGCACCGGGGAGCTGTTTTTT

v_gene: TRBV14
abundance: -
j_gene: TRBJ1-2
d_gene: -
CDR3aa: CASSRLTAPINYGYTF
CDR3nt: TGTGCCAGCAGCCGCTTGACAGCCCCTATTAACTATGGCTACACCTTC

v_gene: TRBV5-4
abundance: -
j_gene: TRBJ1-1
d_gene: -
CDR3aa: CASSLPGGRGAFF
CDR3nt: TGTGCCAGCAGCTTACCAGGAGGGAGGGGAGCTTTCTTT

v_gene: TRBV4-1
abundance: -
j_gene: TRBJ2-1
d_gene: -
CDR3aa: CASSAHRARNEQFF
CDR3nt: TGCGCCAGCAGCGCCCACAGGGCGAGAAATGAGCAGTTCTTC

v_gene: TRBV5-5
abundance: -
j_gene: TRBJ1-4
d_gene: -
CDR3aa: CASSSGAGAEKLFF
CDR3nt: TGTGCCAGCAGCTCGGGGGCGGGGGCTGAAAAACTGTTTTTT

v_gene: TRBV6-5
abundance: -
j_gene: TRBJ1-5
d_gene: -
CDR3aa: CASSTGGGQPQHF
CDR3nt: TGTGCCAGCAGCACGGGCGGGGGGCAGCCCCAGCATTTT

v_gene: TRBV15
abundance: -
j_gene: TRBJ2-7
d_gene: -
CDR3aa: CATSRGSSPYEQYF
CDR3nt: TGTGCCACCAGCCGGGGTAGTTCCCCCTACGAGCAGTACTTC

v_gene: TRBV18
abundance: once
j_gene: TRBJ2-7
d_gene: TRBD1
CDR3aa: CASSSGTGIYEQYF
CDR3nt: TGTGCCAGCTCATCAGGGACAGGTATCTACGAGCAGTACTTC